A single sample gave rise to the 15 T cell receptor beta chains below, sequenced in a study of cytomegalovirus exposure and HLA in healthy donors. Using immunoSEQ multiplex PCR, the repertoire was profiled, and TCRdb retains in-frame clones only, with some absent. The repertoire holds about 150,000 clones, with over 90% as singletons. The specimen was PBMCs. These receptors were obtained from a young man in good health and CMV-seropositive.

The chain employs TRBV7-2 and TRBJ2-7, with no clear D. The CDR3 loop spans 13 amino acids. V was cut by 2 bases and J by 4 bases, with 9 bases left in between. Per germline, CDR1 SGHTA and CDR2 FQGNSA. CDR3 nucleotide sequence: TGTGCCAGCAGCTTATATCGCGGTTACGAGCAGTACTTC. Translating it yields CASSLYRGYEQYF.

By share of the sample, this clone is medium-sized (0.01 to 0.1%). The rearrangement links TRBV4-1 to TRBJ2-3; 9 bases map to TRBD2. The CDR3 consists of 16 residues. With 1 base clipped from V and 5 bases from J, the junction kept 7 bases outside the gene matches. The germline CDR1 and CDR2 sequences are MGHRA and YSYEKL. This CDR3 is CASSQVLAGAGDTQYF. CDR3 sequence (DNA): TGCGCCAGCAGCCAAGTTTTAGCGGGAGCGGGAGATACGCAGTATTTT.

The chain employs TRBV27 and TRBJ2-1; TRBD2 aligns across 12 bases. From germline, CDR1 is MNHEY and CDR2 SMNVEV (reference sequence). V shed 0 bases, J shed 10 bases, and the junction held 13 bases outside the gene matches. The CDR3 totals 18 residues. The CDR3 region is CASSLSGVGLAGNAEQFF. CDR3 sequence (DNA): TGTGCCAGCAGTTTATCCGGTGTAGGACTAGCGGGAAACGCCGAGCAGTTCTTC.

The chain is built from TRBV28 and TRBJ1-2, with a possible D match to TRBD1 (5 bases). Deletions cut 3 bases from V and 8 bases from J, with 22 bases between. This CDR3 is 16 amino acids long. Looked up from germline, CDR1 is MDHEN and CDR2 is SYDVKM. CDR3 region: CASSLLQGLARGGYTF. The CDR3, as DNA: TGTGCCAGCAGTTTGTTGCAGGGTTTGGCCCGAGGCGGCTACACCTTC.

The V gene is TRBV5-8, the J gene TRBJ2-1; D gene unclear. The CDR3 totals 13 residues. Trimming shortened V by 4 bases and J by 4 bases, and 9 bases separated the two germline ends. CDR1 and CDR2 from the germline V gene are SGHTS and YDEGEE. The CDR3 bases are TGTGCCAGCAGCAGATCACAGTACAATGAGCAGTTCTTC. Encoded protein: CASSRSQYNEQFF.

The V call is TRBV10-3, the J call TRBJ2-1; 10 positions agree with TRBD2. CDR3 length: 13 residues. Germline V gene lookup returns CDR1 ENHRY and CDR2 SYGVKD. V lost 11 bases, J lost 8 bases, and 9 bases stayed unmatched. The CDR3, as DNA: TGTGCCCAAGGGGCTAGCGGGAGTGATGAGCAGTTCTTC. This codes for CAQGASGSDEQFF.

V and J are TRBV28 and TRBJ1-5, with a weak D call TRBD1 (5 bases). Trimming took 4 bases from V and 2 from J, leaving 21 bases between them. This CDR3 contains 18 residues. CDR1 and CDR2 from the germline V gene are MDHEN and SYDVKM. CDR3 in DNA: TGTGCCAGCAGTTCCACTACTTATGGGTTGACAGGCAATCAGCCCCAGCATTTT. It specifies CASSSTTYGLTGNQPQHF.

J is TRBJ2-7 and V is TRBV6-1, with D possibly matching TRBD1 (6 bases). The CDR3 totals 15 residues. V lost 3 bases and J lost 1, with 13 bases in between. Germline assignment: CDR1 MNHNS and CDR2 SASEGT. CDR3 residues: CASSDLRQGSYEQYF. The CDR3 DNA reads TGTGCCAGCAGTGATTTAAGGCAGGGGTCCTACGAGCAGTACTTC.

The chain links TRBV5-8 to TRBJ1-5; D remains ambiguous. CDR1 and CDR2 from the germline V gene are SGHTS and YDEGEE. The CDR3 has 13 residues. With 5 bases removed from V and 9 bases from J, the gap between germline ends came to 15 bases. The CDR3 DNA sequence: TGTGCCAGCAGTTATGTCATCACGGGGCCCCAGCATTTT. Its translation is CASSYVITGPQHF.

This clone has a single count. The genes are TRBV5-4 and TRBJ2-2, with a possible D match to TRBD2 (5 bases). V was cut by 4 bases and J by 5 bases, with 18 bases left in between. The length of the CDR3 is 16 residues. Germline V gives CDR1 SGHNT, CDR2 YYREEE (reference sequence). The CDR3 protein is CASSIGPNTRTGELFF. CDR3 sequence (DNA): TGTGCCAGCAGCATTGGGCCGAATACTAGGACCGGGGAGCTGTTTTTT. The full variable domain, its missing parts supplied by reference TRBV5-4 and TRBJ2-2, is ETGVTQSPTHLIKTRGQQVTLRCSSQSGHNTVSWYQQALGQGPQFIFQYYREEENGRGNFPPRFSGLQFPNYSSELNVNALELDDSALYLCASSIGPNTRTGELFFGEGSRLTVL.

The rearrangement links TRBV28 to TRBJ1-5, with 10 nucleotides matching TRBD1. V lost 8 bases, J lost 3 bases, and 16 bases stayed unmatched. The germline V gene has CDR1 MDHEN and CDR2 SYDVKM. The CDR3 runs 18 residues. CDR3 sequence reads: CASSTRIRTGGNNQPQHF. In DNA form, the CDR3 reads TGTGCCAGCTCCACCAGAATCCGGACAGGGGGAAACAATCAGCCCCAGCATTTT.

The rearrangement links TRBV30 to TRBJ2-3; 8 bases agree with TRBD1. CDR3 length equals 13 residues. The ends lost 5 bases at V and 3 bases at J; junction bases unmatched: 4. Per germline, CDR1 GTSNPN and CDR2 SVGIG (reference sequence). CDR3 coding DNA: TGTGCCTGGGTGGACAGGGCGACAGATACGCAGTATTTT. The encoded protein is CAWVDRATDTQYF. Complete variable domain (other parts from reference TRBV30 and TRBJ2-3): SQTIHQWPATLVQPVGSPLSLECTVEGTSNPNLYWYRQAAGRGLQLLFYSVGIGQISSEVPQNLSASRPQDRQFILSSKKLLLSDSGFYLCAWVDRATDTQYFGPGTRLTVL.

This chain joins TRBV5-5 and TRBJ2-7, with D possibly TRBD1 on 5 matching bases. The V end lost 0 bases, the J end lost 5 bases, and 12 bases lay between the germline ends. The CDR3 has 14 residues. The germline CDR1 and CDR2 sequences are SGHKS and YYEKEE (reference sequence). The CDR3 loop is CASSLAQGIHEQYF. The CDR3 DNA sequence: TGTGCCAGCAGCTTGGCGCAGGGTATCCACGAGCAGTACTTC.

The rearrangement uses TRBV28 and TRBJ2-1; D is unclear. CDR3 length: 12 residues. Trimming left V 4 bases short and J 3 bases short, with 4 bases between. Per the germline V gene, CDR1 is MDHEN and CDR2 is SYDVKM. DNA of the CDR3: TGTGCCAGCAGTTACAGCTACAATGAGCAGTTCTTC. As protein: CASSYSYNEQFF.

V gene TRBV5-4 combines with J gene TRBJ2-7, with 7 bases fitting TRBD2. V shed 4 bases and J 0 bases; nucleotides not matched to a gene: 4. The CDR3 length is 14 residues. Germline V gene sequence: CDR1 SGHNT, CDR2 YYREEE (reference sequence). The chain's CDR3 is CASSPSGDSYEQYF. In nucleotides, the CDR3 is TGTGCCAGCAGCCCCAGCGGGGACTCCTACGAGCAGTACTTC.